One and the same sample provided the 22 T cell receptor beta chains below, sequenced in a study of T cells in Graves' hyperthyroidism and ophthalmopathy. The CDR3 regions of TCR beta were amplified from RNA transcripts. HTBI primers were used for first-round RT-PCR of the TCR CDR3. TCRdb itself ran the multiplex PCR reads through MiXCR, one entry per CDR3 protein. The table lists roughly 250,000 distinct CDR3 sequences, roughly 15% of them singletons. Input material: blood. These receptors were taken from a woman aged 18-30 years with Graves' ophthalmopathy.

In its sample, this clonotype was seen a few times. This chain links TRBV6-4 with TRBJ2-1, with D perhaps TRBD1 (6 bases). The germline V gene has CDR1 MRHNA and CDR2 SNTAGT. Trimming left V 2 bases short and J 3 bases short, with 14 bases between. CDR3 length equals 16 residues. CDR3 bases: TGTGCCAGCAGTGACACCGCAGGGGCTCTCTACAATGAGCAGTTCTTC. The encoded protein is CASSDTAGALYNEQFF.

The rearrangement uses TRBV10-2 and TRBJ2-1, with 11 bases aligning to TRBD2. V dropped 0 bases and J dropped 8; count of bases not matched to a gene: 3. The CDR3 length is 15 residues. Germline V gene sequence: CDR1 WSHSY, CDR2 SAAADI. The CDR3 nucleotides are TGCGCCAGCAGTGAGTCACCTAGCGGGAGGTATGAGCAGTTCTTC. Its protein product is CASSESPSGRYEQFF.

This clonotype was seen more than once but under ten times. The chain joins TRBV19 to TRBJ2-2; 10 bases are a match to TRBD2. The CDR3 has 18 amino acids. Trimming cost V 3 bases and J 0 bases; bases outside gene matches: 7. Germline V gene lookup returns CDR1 LNHDA and CDR2 SQIVND (reference sequence). The CDR3 nucleotides are TGTGCCAGTAGTATCGGACTAGCGGAAAGCGCGAACACCGGGGAGCTGTTTTTT. This translates into CASSIGLAESANTGELFF.

This clonotype was detected ten times or more. J is TRBJ1-2 and V is TRBV20-1, with 7 bases aligning to TRBD1. J gave up 3 bases and V 0 bases, and 10 bases lay outside the gene matches. This CDR3 spans 16 amino acids. Germline V gene sequence: CDR1 DFQATT, CDR2 SNEGSKA (reference sequence). CDR3 in amino acids: CSARDQGGQSYYGYTF. The CDR3 nucleotides are TGCAGTGCTAGAGATCAGGGGGGGCAGAGCTACTATGGCTACACCTTC.

This clonotype was picked up many times. The chain joins TRBV4-1 to TRBJ1-2; D unclear. Germline values: CDR1 MGHRA, CDR2 YSYEKL. V was cut by 1 base and J by 3 bases, with 6 bases left in between. CDR3 length: 13 residues. The CDR3 nucleotides are TGCGCCAGCAGCCAAGTACCGTACTATGGCTACACCTTC. Its translation: CASSQVPYYGYTF.

This clonotype occurred many times. V gene TRBV20-1 combines with J gene TRBJ2-7; D ambiguous. CDR1 is DFQATT, CDR2 SNEGSKA, per germline (reference sequence). The V gene lost 0 bases and the J gene lost 6 bases, with 12 bases spanning the gap. The CDR3 is 13 amino acids. Here the CDR3 reads CSAREGGLREQYF. The DNA for the CDR3 is TGCAGTGCTAGAGAAGGCGGCCTCCGCGAGCAGTACTTC.

This clonotype came up many times. The chain couples TRBV20-1 to TRBJ1-2; tentative D call: TRBD1 (6 bases). The V and J ends lost 6 bases and 7 bases respectively, with 15 bases between them. The germline V gene has CDR1 DFQATT and CDR2 SNEGSKA (reference sequence). The CDR3 is 12 amino acids. CDR3 in amino acids: CSAPVGTFGYTF. CDR3 sequence (DNA): TGCAGTGCGCCAGTAGGGACATTTGGCTACACCTTC.

This chain joins TRBV25-1 and TRBJ2-7, with 7 bases lining up with TRBD2. The CDR3 runs to 15 residues. Germline CDR1 is MGHDK and CDR2 is SYGVNS. V lost 1 base and J lost 2; bases outside the gene matches: 5. The CDR3 sequence: CASSEWEGTTYEQYF. The CDR3 bases are TGTGCCAGCAGTGAATGGGAGGGAACGACCTACGAGCAGTACTTC.

This clonotype has at least ten counts. V is TRBV4-1 and J is TRBJ2-1; 9 bases align to TRBD2. J gave up 7 bases and V 2 bases, and 6 bases lay outside the gene matches. CDR1 is MGHRA, CDR2 YSYEKL, per germline. The CDR3 is 15 residues long. The CDR3 coding sequence is TGCGCCAGCAGCCAATACAGCGGGGGGCATAATGAGCAGTTCTTC. Translation gives CASSQYSGGHNEQFF.

This clonotype came up many times. The chain uses TRBV20-1 and TRBJ2-7; tentative D call: TRBD1 (5 bases). Germline CDR1 DFQATT, CDR2 SNEGSKA (reference sequence). This CDR3 region has 13 residues. V was pared by 6 bases and J by 0 bases, with 12 bases between. The CDR3: CSAILTDSYEQYF. CDR3 DNA: TGCAGTGCCATATTGACAGACTCCTACGAGCAGTACTTC.

This clonotype occurred many times. The chain recombines TRBV20-1 with TRBJ2-7, with 9 bases aligning to TRBD1. Trimming cost V 6 bases and J 2 bases; bases outside gene matches: 8. CDR3 size: 14 residues. Germline values: CDR1 DFQATT, CDR2 SNEGSKA (reference sequence). The CDR3 sequence: CSATGDRAPYEQYF. The CDR3 DNA reads TGCAGTGCCACCGGGGACAGGGCCCCCTACGAGCAGTACTTC.

This rearrangement joins TRBV13 to TRBJ2-3; no definite D call. CDR3 length: 14 residues. The ends were cut back, 0 bases at V and 6 bases at J, with 10 bases in the middle. In germline, CDR1 is PRHDT, CDR2 FYEKMQ (reference sequence). CDR3 coding DNA: TGTGCCAGCAGCTTAGGTACGGTGGTGGATACGCAGTATTTT. Its translation is CASSLGTVVDTQYF. Together with reference TRBV13 and TRBJ2-3, the CDR3 gives the full variable domain: AAGVIQSPRHLIKEKRETATLKCYPIPRHDTVYWYQQGPGQDPQFLISFYEKMQSDKGSIPDRFSAQQFSDYHSELNMSSLELGDSALYFCASSLGTVVDTQYFGPGTRLTVL.

This clonotype was seen a handful of times. The rearrangement joins TRBV19 to TRBJ2-1; TRBD2 agrees at 10 bases. Germline V CDR1 and CDR2: LNHDA, SQIVND (reference sequence). J was trimmed by 10 bases and V by 3 bases; bases with no gene match: 18. This CDR3 region has 18 residues. CDR3 in amino acids: CASSIGRGRAGGPGEQFF. In nucleotides, the CDR3 is TGTGCCAGTAGTATTGGTAGGGGCAGAGCGGGAGGGCCCGGCGAGCAGTTCTTC.

In this sample, this clonotype turned up many times. This chain connects TRBV15 to TRBJ1-1, with D hard to call. This CDR3 contains 13 residues. Trimming pared 0 bases from V and 1 base from J, leaving 3 bases between. Germline CDR1 LNHNV, CDR2 YYDKDF (reference sequence). This CDR3 is CATSRESNTEAFF. The CDR3 bases are TGTGCCACCAGCAGAGAATCGAACACTGAAGCTTTCTTT.

This clonotype has ten or more counts. The chain uses TRBV29-1 and TRBJ1-2, with 10 nucleotides matching TRBD1. With 5 bases clipped from V and 6 bases from J, the junction kept 9 bases outside the gene matches. The CDR3 contains 14 residues. Germline V gene sequence: CDR1 SQVTM, CDR2 ANQGSEA. CDR3 coding DNA: TGCAGCGTTCACACCGGGACAGGGGAGAATGGCTACACCTTC. Protein: CSVHTGTGENGYTF.

The table lists this clonotype with a few counts. The V call is TRBV25-1, the J call TRBJ1-1, with D perhaps matching TRBD1 (6 bases). This CDR3 contains 14 residues. Deletions cut 7 bases from V and 2 bases from J, with 14 bases between. From germline, CDR1 is MGHDK and CDR2 SYGVNS. CDR3 nucleotide sequence: TGTGCCAGCACAGGACAGAAGATAAACACTGAAGCTTTCTTT. It is translated as CASTGQKINTEAFF.

The genes are TRBV27 and TRBJ2-3, with D tentatively TRBD1 (6 bases). V was pared by 3 bases and J by 5 bases, with 12 bases between. The germline V gene has CDR1 MNHEY and CDR2 SMNVEV (reference sequence). The CDR3 has 14 residues. CDR3 amino acids: CASSLGWGQDTQYF. The CDR3 DNA reads TGTGCCAGCAGTTTGGGCTGGGGACAAGATACGCAGTATTTT.

This clonotype was seen ten or more times. The chain combines TRBV20-1 with TRBJ2-6; TRBD1 or TRBD2 may be the D gene (6 bases each). The V gene lost 2 bases and the J gene lost 4 bases, with 15 bases spanning the gap. This CDR3 comprises 16 residues. Germline lookup yields CDR1 DFQATT and CDR2 SNEGSKA (reference sequence). DNA for the CDR3: TGCAGTGCTAGAAGTCCGGGGGCGCTGGGGGCCAACGTCCTGACTTTC. The encoded protein is CSARSPGALGANVLTF.

This clonotype was found many times. This chain uses TRBV7-2 with TRBJ1-6, with 9 bases that match TRBD1. The CDR3 has 15 amino acids. J gave up 9 bases and V 2 bases, and 5 bases lay outside the gene matches. Germline V CDR1 and CDR2: SGHTA, FQGNSA. CDR3 in amino acids: CASSLYGDRVSPLHF. The CDR3, as DNA: TGTGCCAGCAGCTTATATGGGGACAGGGTTTCACCCCTCCACTTT.

There are a few counts of this clonotype. This chain joins TRBV4-1 and TRBJ2-1; 11 positions agree with TRBD2. The V segment lost 0 bases and the J segment 5 bases; nucleotides outside the gene matches: 6. CDR3 length equals 17 residues. Germline V lookup: CDR1 MGHRA, CDR2 YSYEKL. The CDR3 reads CASSQDPRSGGDNEQFF. Here the CDR3 DNA reads TGCGCCAGCAGCCAAGATCCCCGTAGCGGGGGGGACAATGAGCAGTTCTTC.

The chain joins TRBV7-9 to TRBJ1-3, with D unclear. Trimming stripped 1 base from V and 3 bases from J, with 10 bases between. CDR3 length: 15 amino acids. Germline-derived CDR1 and CDR2 are SEHNR and FQNEAQ (reference sequence). Here the CDR3 reads CASSLGAGDGNTIYF. In DNA, the CDR3 is TGTGCCAGCAGCTTAGGTGCCGGAGATGGAAACACCATATATTTT.

This clonotype was counted many times. This rearrangement joins TRBV6-2 or TRBV6-3 to TRBJ2-1; TRBD1 matches 10 bases. V shed 8 bases and J 8 bases; nucleotides not matched to a gene: 6. Germline CDR1 MNHEY, CDR2 SVGEGT. CDR3 size: 13 residues. DNA for the CDR3: TGTGCCAGCGGGGGACAGGGGTGGGATGAGCAGTTCTTC. Amino acids: CASGGQGWDEQFF.